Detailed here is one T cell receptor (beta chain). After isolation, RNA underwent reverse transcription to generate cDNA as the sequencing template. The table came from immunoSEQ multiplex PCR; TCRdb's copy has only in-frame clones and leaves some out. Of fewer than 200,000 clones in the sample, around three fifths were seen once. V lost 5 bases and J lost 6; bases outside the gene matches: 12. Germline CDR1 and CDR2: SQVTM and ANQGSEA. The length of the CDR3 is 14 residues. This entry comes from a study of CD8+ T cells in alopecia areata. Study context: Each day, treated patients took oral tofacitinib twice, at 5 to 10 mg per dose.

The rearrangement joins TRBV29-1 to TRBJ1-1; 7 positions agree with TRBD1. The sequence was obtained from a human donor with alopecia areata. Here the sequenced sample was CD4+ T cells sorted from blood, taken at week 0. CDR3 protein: CSVRTVTGSSEAFF. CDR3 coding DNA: TGCAGCGTTAGGACTGTGACAGGGAGTTCTGAAGCTTTCTTT.